Described below is a single T cell receptor (beta chain) sequence and its context. This clonotype was seen just once. Its antigen is still unknown. Qualities for individual bases were not recorded, and no much larger clone is one base off. One read amounts to weak evidence. V and J are truncated by 4 bases and 4 bases respectively, leaving an intervening sequence of 17 bases. CDR1 and CDR2 were assigned from the germline V gene as SGHRS and YFSETQ. The CDR3 sequence holds 15 residues, the cysteine and phenylalanine included. Only the CDR3 region is kept as DNA, spanning 45 bases read in frame from base 1. In this study, sorted CD4+ and CD8+ T cells from the blood of healthy subjects and of severe aplastic anemia patients had their TCR repertoires deep-sequenced. Ficoll-Paque density gradient centrifugation was used to isolate peripheral blood mononuclear cells. Before DNA was extracted, CD4+ and CD8+ T cells were sorted using either FACS or magnetic beads.

These data originate in a study of CD8+CD57+ T cells in acquired aplastic anemia (dated 2018 in TCRdb). For context, the study as a whole: On average, sorted CD4+ and CD8+ cells yielded around 3.5 ug of extracted DNA, with a range of about 0.19 to 30 ug. Mean read counts for healthy donor samples were roughly 10 million for CD4+ cells and under 14 million for CD8+ cells.

Genomic DNA served as template for TCR beta VDJ combination and CDR3 sequence profiling. An Illumina HiSeq 2000 was used for TCR repertoire sequencing. On the study's bioinformatics: Repertoires were assessed using TRBV/TRBJ rearrangement plots, CDR3 size and DJ length profiles, and Simpson's diversity index. The immunodominant clone was defined as the most abundant DNA sequence in deep sequencing data. CDR3 amino acid sequences were checked for sharing between subjects and were compared against published repertoires and the VDJdb database. The public reads were reanalyzed by TCRdb: fastp trimming at Q25, MiXCR alignment, in-frame beta chains only. Every CDR3 protein is listed once, alongside the most common genes and DNA of its rows. TCRdb, not the original authors, processed these V and J calls. This sample is represented by hundreds of thousands of distinct CDR3 sequences; 65% to 80% of them were singletons. The top ten hold less than 4% of the sample.

Points the paper makes about the study in general: No significant difference in CD8+ Simpson's diversity was found between patients and healthy controls (P=0.060). Although 25 to 30 CD8+ CDR3 sequences were shared by patients and controls, these sequences appeared highly expressed in patients and within the immunodominant clones of patients.

The rearrangement joined TRBV5-1 to TRBJ1-1; the D segment cannot be called with confidence. Sequenced input: sorted CD4+, CD8+, or CD8+CD57+ T cells (not recorded which) from PBMCs. The TCR sequence derives from a human donor in good health, serving as a control. The DNA sequence is TGCGCCAGCAGCCAAGAATACGTCTATGGCACTGAAGCTTTCTTT. Translated, this is CASSQEYVYGTEAFF.